These 7 T cell receptor beta chains originate from one sample sequenced in a study of identifying expanded T cells in peripheral blood. Libraries were prepared by immunoSEQ multiplex PCR; TCRdb keeps only in-frame clonotypes and omits some of them. This repertoire shows approximately 110,000 clones, 75% to 90% found once; its top ten account for about 15%. The specimen sequenced was blood. Every receptor here comes from a person aged 18 to 70 in good health.

The J gene is TRBJ1-5, the V gene TRBV2; D not certain. This CDR3 is 13 amino acids long. The V gene lost 6 bases and the J gene lost 0 bases, with 6 bases spanning the gap. Germline CDR1 is SNHLY and CDR2 is FYNNEI. Here the CDR3 reads CASSPSSNQPQHF. CDR3 DNA sequence: TGTGCCAGCAGCCCCAGTAGCAATCAGCCCCAGCATTTT.

The chain has TRBV14 and TRBJ2-1; TRBD2 aligns across 8 bases. Trimming removed 0 bases from V and 7 bases from J; junction bases left unmatched: 8. This CDR3 has 16 residues. Per the germline V gene, CDR1 is SGHDN and CDR2 is FVKESK. The CDR3 nucleotides are TGTGCCAGCAGCCAAGACCCCGGGGGGGGAATAAATGAGCAGTTCTTC. It is translated as CASSQDPGGGINEQFF.

The chain is built from TRBV6-6 and TRBJ1-2; D gene ambiguous. The V gene lost 5 bases and the J gene lost 8 bases, with 12 bases spanning the gap. Germline V CDR1 and CDR2: MNHNY, SVGAGI (reference sequence). CDR3 length: 12 amino acids. CDR3 amino acids: CASSLMEGGYTF. The CDR3 DNA reads as TGTGCCAGCAGTCTAATGGAGGGCGGCTACACCTTC.

This clone was observed a single time. The chain's CDR3 is CASSPRDRGYF. CDR3 in DNA: TGTGCCAGCAGTCCCCGGGACCGCGGGTACTTC. The chain is built from TRBV5-8 and TRBJ2-4; D is tentatively TRBD1 or TRBD2 (5 bases each). Per the germline V gene, CDR1 is SGHTS and CDR2 is YDEGEE. CDR3 length equals 11 residues. V lost 5 bases, J lost 15 bases, and 15 bases lay in between.

A single count supports this clone. The rearrangement joins TRBV5-6 to TRBJ1-2, with 7 bases fitting TRBD1. The CDR3 runs 14 residues. Looked up from germline, CDR1 is SGHDT and CDR2 is YYEEEE. Trimming at V came to 4 bases and at J to 4 bases, leaving 7 bases not matched to a gene. CDR3 nucleotide sequence: TGTGCCAGCAGCCCGACAGGGACCTCCTATGGCTACACCTTC. Translating it yields CASSPTGTSYGYTF.

CDR3 protein: CASSVTGGREKLFF. The CDR3, as DNA: TGTGCCAGCAGCGTGACAGGGGGGAGGGAAAAACTGTTTTTT. V and J are TRBV7-9 and TRBJ1-4; the match to TRBD1 covers 9 bases. Germline values: CDR1 SEHNR, CDR2 FQNEAQ (reference sequence). The CDR3 length is 14 residues. With V trimmed by 5 bases and J by 8 bases, 6 bases remained unmatched.

V and J are TRBV5-4 and TRBJ2-3, with D unclear. Between the trimmed V and J ends, which lost 3 bases and 6 bases, there was a span of 14 bases. In germline, CDR1 is SGHNT, CDR2 YYREEE (reference sequence). This CDR3 has 14 amino acids. CDR3 nucleotide sequence: TGTGCCAGCAGCTCGAAAGAGGCAGACGATACGCAGTATTTT. Protein sequence: CASSSKEADDTQYF.